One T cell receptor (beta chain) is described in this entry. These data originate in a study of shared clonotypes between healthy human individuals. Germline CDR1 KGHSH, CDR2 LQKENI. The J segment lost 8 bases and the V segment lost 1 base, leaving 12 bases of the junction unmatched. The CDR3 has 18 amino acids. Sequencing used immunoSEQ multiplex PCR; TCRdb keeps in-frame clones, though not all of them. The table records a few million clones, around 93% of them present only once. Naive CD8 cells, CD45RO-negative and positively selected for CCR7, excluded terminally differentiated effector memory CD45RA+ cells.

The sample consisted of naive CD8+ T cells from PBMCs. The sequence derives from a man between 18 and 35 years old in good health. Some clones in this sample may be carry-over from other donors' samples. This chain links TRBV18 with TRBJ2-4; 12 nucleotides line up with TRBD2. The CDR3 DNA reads TGTGCCAGCTCACCACAGACTAGCGGGAGCCGCCATGGGGACATTCAGTACTTC. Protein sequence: CASSPQTSGSRHGDIQYF.